The sequence of this T cell receptor beta chain was determined in a study of T-cell reconstitution after alpha-beta-depleted transplantation in children. Germline CDR1 is SQVTM and CDR2 is ANQGSEA. The CDR3 consists of 13 residues. The V gene lost 7 bases and the J gene lost 8 bases, with 20 bases spanning the gap. Ten or more counts support this clonotype. Unique molecular identifiers were used in preparing the TCRbeta library. TCRdb analysed the PCR reads with MiXCR anew, one entry per CDR3 protein. The sample includes approximately 190,000 distinct CDR3 sequences, about 6% of them seen just once. The receptor's source is a girl under three years old with combined immunodeficiency, due to receive a stem cell transplant. The chain joins TRBV29-1 to TRBJ1-2, with unresolved D. The sample in question was PBMCs, obtained before TCRalphabeta/CD19-depleted stem cell transplant. CDR3 in amino acids: CSARGVGSYGYTF. CDR3 nucleotides: TGCAGCGCTCGAGGCGTGGGTAGTTACGGCTACACCTTC.